A selection of T cell receptor beta chains follows, all from one sample in a study of cytomegalovirus exposure and HLA in healthy donors. Sequencing was performed with immunoSEQ multiplex PCR; in TCRdb, only in-frame clones are kept and a portion is missing. This sample has 110,000 or so clones, with roughly 80% found just once. Sequencing was carried out using PBMCs. These receptors came from a man aged 25 to 40 in good health and CMV-seropositive. CDR3s leave out the opening cysteine and the closing phenylalanine or tryptophan.

>TRBV19|13|TRBJ1-5
ASSSRQGGNQPQH
>TRBV30|14|TRBJ1-5
AWSVRTGVNNQPQH
>TRBV5-1|15|TRBJ2-5
ASSLRTTTRSQETQY
>TRBV21-1|14|TRBJ1-3
ASSKAGRVIGNTIY
>TRBV2|12|TRBJ2-3
ASGQQLNTDTQY
>TRBV2|9|TRBJ2-7
ASKNGYEQY
>TRBV7-2|11|TRBJ1-2
ASSEGRNYGYT
>TRBV18|13|TRBJ1-5
ASSQQGPDNQPQH
>TRBV4-1|15|TRBJ2-2
ASSQVPVGDHTGELF
>TRBV29-1|12|TRBJ2-7
SVDEGARGYEQY
>TRBV4-1|14|TRBJ2-7
ASSPSGHRGNYEQY
>TRBV7-9|10|TRBJ1-2
ASSPTGGGYT
>TRBV30|11|TRBJ2-7
AWSDRDGYEQY
>TRBV27|11|TRBJ1-2
ASSLDMNYGYT
>TRBV28|14|TRBJ2-7
ASGTASGGWGNEQY
>TRBV7-2|13|TRBJ2-5
ASSFVGQASETQY
>TRBV30|11|TRBJ1-1
AWSALGGSEAF
>TRBV4-2|14|TRBJ2-5
ASSPEGSGGQETQY
>TRBV15|15|TRBJ1-2
ATSRPGGARGRYGYT
>TRBV28|15|TRBJ1-1
ALVESGASHMNTEAF
>TRBV10-1|13|TRBJ1-4
ASSELTSGLEKLF
>TRBV27|14|TRBJ1-3
ASSISAGGGENTIY
>TRBV7-9|13|TRBJ2-2
ASSSLDSNTGELF
>TRBV4-3|15|TRBJ1-1
ASSHGPGTGANTEAF
>TRBV5-1|12|TRBJ2-5
ASSIQGPQETQY
>TRBV9|10|TRBJ1-2
ASSFSGGGYT
>TRBV11-2|13|TRBJ2-3
ASSRSGGASDTQY
>TRBV11-1|14|TRBJ2-1
ASSTSLAGGGNEQF
>TRBV7-9|14|TRBJ1-4
ASRLGTGGVNEKLF
>TRBV2|12|TRBJ1-2
ASSTGTGTYGYT
>TRBV4-3|12|TRBJ2-7
ASSPGQGTYEQY
>TRBV5-4|10|TRBJ2-1
ASSSSLGKQF
>TRBV18|14|TRBJ1-4
ASSPRQVSANEKLF
>TRBV19|13|TRBJ1-5
ASSMEKRGNQPQH
>TRBV7-2|16|TRBJ2-7
ASSLRQGWDGLAYEQY
>TRBV18|14|TRBJ1-1
ASSRGTGRVNTEAF
>TRBV9|14|TRBJ2-3
ASSPLRSSPTDTQY
>TRBV10-3|15|TRBJ2-3
AISPRQGTSSTDTQY
>TRBV6-1|10|TRBJ1-2
ASTHFNYGYT
>TRBV13|13|TRBJ2-7
ASSLGQGASSEQY
>TRBV27|15|TRBJ1-3
ASSFLSPTGLLSTIY